This T cell receptor (beta chain) stems from a study of T-cell reconstitution after alpha-beta-depleted transplantation in children. Study-wide results and limits: Where alpha-beta T cells came from about two months after transplant was reportedly several hundred expanded graft clones. The authors attributed T-cell counts and diversity one year after transplant mostly to newly produced T cells.

Unique molecular identifiers tagged the TCRbeta library. From the PCR reads, TCRdb called clonotypes with MiXCR, one entry per CDR3 protein. Of approximately 800,000 distinct CDR3 sequences in the sample, 15% to 20% were seen once. The CDR3 loop spans 12 amino acids. V was shortened by 6 bases and J by 6 bases, with 15 bases between the two germline ends. Germline assignment: CDR1 SQVTM and CDR2 ANQGSEA. This clonotype has more than one count but fewer than ten. The antigen remains undetermined. The receptor was derived from a male patient younger than 18 who had a stem cell transplant for acute lymphoblastic leukemia, so the T cells may come from the graft donor. This specimen was PBMCs, mostly from graft donor cells, taken 360 days after TCRalphabeta/CD19-depleted stem cell transplant. J is TRBJ2-7 and V is TRBV29-1; D is perhaps TRBD2 (6 bases). CDR3 residues: CSVGLWRAEQYF. Written as DNA, the CDR3 is TGCAGCGTCGGGCTTTGGAGGGCCGAGCAGTACTTC.